This paragraph covers one TCR beta chain sequence. This entry comes from a study of blood T cell repertoires in COVID-19. Study overall: The United States, Italy and Spain provided the acute and convalescent COVID-19 samples.

In the original processing: Reference gene primer amplification in the assay estimated nucleated cell counts. The data were produced by immunoSEQ multiplex PCR, yet TCRdb's version contains in-frame clones alone and is incomplete. The V and J calls and clone size come from that table; D and trimming were worked out from the DNA. This repertoire shows about 98,000 clones, about nine tenths found once; its top ten account for 10% to 13%. V dropped 3 bases and J dropped 3 bases, with 17 bases sitting between them. The CDR3 consists of 16 residues. CDR1 is KGHSH and CDR2 is LQKENI in the germline V gene.

The sequencing input was peripheral blood. The chain carries TRBV18 and TRBJ1-2; D ambiguous. This TCR was sampled from a man aged 45-65 years with acute or convalescent COVID-19. Written as DNA, the CDR3 is TGTGCCAGCTCACCCACGTCCCGAAGCGAGCACTATGGCTACACCTTC. It specifies CASSPTSRSEHYGYTF.